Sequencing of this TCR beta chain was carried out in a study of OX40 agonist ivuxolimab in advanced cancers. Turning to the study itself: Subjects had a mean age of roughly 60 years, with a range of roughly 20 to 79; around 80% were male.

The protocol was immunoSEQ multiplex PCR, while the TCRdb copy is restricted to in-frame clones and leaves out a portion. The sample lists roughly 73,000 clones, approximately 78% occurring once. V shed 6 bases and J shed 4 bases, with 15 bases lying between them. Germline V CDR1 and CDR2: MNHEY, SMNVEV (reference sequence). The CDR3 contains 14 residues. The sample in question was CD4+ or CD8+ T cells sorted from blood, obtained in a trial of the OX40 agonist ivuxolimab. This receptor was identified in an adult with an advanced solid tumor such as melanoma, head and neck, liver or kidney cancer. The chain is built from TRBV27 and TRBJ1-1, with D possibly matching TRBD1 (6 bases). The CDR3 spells CASSPRRGSTEAFF. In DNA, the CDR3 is TGTGCCAGCAGCCCGAGGAGGGGGAGCACTGAAGCTTTCTTT.